Reported below is one TCR beta chain. Its ends do not fully match the called genes, so a read error is possible. This sample is drawn from a study of cytomegalovirus exposure and HLA in healthy donors. It was with 60 Vbeta and 13 Jbeta primers that the PCR ran. Libraries were prepared by immunoSEQ multiplex PCR; TCRdb keeps only in-frame clonotypes and omits some of them. The sample shows 110,000 to 150,000 clones, roughly four fifths of them seen only once. The germline V gene has CDR1 LNHDA and CDR2 SQIVND (reference sequence). The CDR3 sequence is 14 residues long. The chain recombines TRBV19 with TRBJ1-1; 7 bases line up with TRBD1. The sequencing sample was made of PBMCs. This sequence originates from a man younger than 40 in good health and CMV-seronegative. The CDR3 spells CAGSIRQGNTEAFF. As DNA, the CDR3 is TGTGCCGGTAGTATTCGACAGGGGAACACTGAAGCTTTCTTT.